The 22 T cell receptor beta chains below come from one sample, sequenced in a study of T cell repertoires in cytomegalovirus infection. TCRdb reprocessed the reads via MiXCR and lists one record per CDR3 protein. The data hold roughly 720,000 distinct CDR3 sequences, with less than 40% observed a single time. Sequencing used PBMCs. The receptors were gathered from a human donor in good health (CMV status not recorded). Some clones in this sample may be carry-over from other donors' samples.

The CDR3 is CSAKNFSPGTDLDWAEKLFF. In DNA, the CDR3 is TGCAGTGCTAAGAACTTTAGTCCCGGGACGGACTTAGACTGGGCTGAAAAACTGTTTTTT. The V call is TRBV20-1, the J call TRBJ1-4; possibly TRBD1 for D (5 bases). Deletions cut 4 bases from V and 7 bases from J, with 34 bases between. This CDR3 is built from 20 residues. From germline, CDR1 is DFQATT and CDR2 SNEGSKA (reference sequence).

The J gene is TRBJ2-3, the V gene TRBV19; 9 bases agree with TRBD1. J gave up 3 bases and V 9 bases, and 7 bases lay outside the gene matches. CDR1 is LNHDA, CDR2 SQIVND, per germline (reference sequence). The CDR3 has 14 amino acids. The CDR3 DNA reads TGTGCCAGCGCCGGGACAGGGAGTACAGATACGCAGTATTTT. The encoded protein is CASAGTGSTDTQYF.

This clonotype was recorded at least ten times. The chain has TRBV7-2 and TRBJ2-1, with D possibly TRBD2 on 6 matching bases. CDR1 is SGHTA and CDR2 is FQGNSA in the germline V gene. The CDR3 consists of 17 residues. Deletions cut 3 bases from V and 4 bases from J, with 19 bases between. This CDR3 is CASSFRGTYKPYNEQFF. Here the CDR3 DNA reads TGTGCCAGCAGCTTCCGCGGGACCTATAAACCATACAATGAGCAGTTCTTC.

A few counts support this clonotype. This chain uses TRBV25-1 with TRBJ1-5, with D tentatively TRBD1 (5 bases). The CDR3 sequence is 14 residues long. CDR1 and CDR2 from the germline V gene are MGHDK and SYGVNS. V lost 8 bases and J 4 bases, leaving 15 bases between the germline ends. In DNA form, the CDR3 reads TGTGCCAGCCAGGGATTGGGGTTTAATCAGCCCCAGCATTTT. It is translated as CASQGLGFNQPQHF. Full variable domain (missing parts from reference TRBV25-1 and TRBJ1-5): EADIYQTPRYLVIGTGKKITLECSQTMGHDKMYWYQQDPGMELHLIHYSYGVNSTEKGDLSSESTVSRIRTEHFPLTLESARPSHTSQYLCASQGLGFNQPQHFGDGTRLSIL.

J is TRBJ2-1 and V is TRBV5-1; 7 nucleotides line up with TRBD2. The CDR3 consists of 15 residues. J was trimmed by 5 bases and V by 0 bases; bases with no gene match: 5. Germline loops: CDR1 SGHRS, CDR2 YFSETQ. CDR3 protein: CASSLEGLPNNEQFF. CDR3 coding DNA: TGCGCCAGCAGCTTGGAGGGACTACCAAACAATGAGCAGTTCTTC. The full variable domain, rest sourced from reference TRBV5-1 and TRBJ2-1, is KAGVTQTPRYLIKTRGQQVTLSCSPISGHRSVSWYQQTPGQGLQFLFEYFSETQRNKGNFPGRFSGRQFSNSRSEMNVSTLELGDSALYLCASSLEGLPNNEQFFGPGTRLTVL.

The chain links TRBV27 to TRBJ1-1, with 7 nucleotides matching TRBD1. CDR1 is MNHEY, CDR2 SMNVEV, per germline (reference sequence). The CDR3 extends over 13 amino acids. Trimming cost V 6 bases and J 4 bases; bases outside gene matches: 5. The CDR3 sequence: CASSHDRVTEAFF. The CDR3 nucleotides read TGTGCCAGCAGCCACGACAGGGTCACTGAAGCTTTCTTT.

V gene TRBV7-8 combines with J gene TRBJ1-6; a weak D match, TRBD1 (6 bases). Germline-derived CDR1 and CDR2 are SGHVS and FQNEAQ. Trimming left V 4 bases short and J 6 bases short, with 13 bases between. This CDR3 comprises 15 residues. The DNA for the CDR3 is TGTGCCAGCAGCTCGTCCCGGGACATTAATTCACCCCTCCACTTT. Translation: CASSSSRDINSPLHF. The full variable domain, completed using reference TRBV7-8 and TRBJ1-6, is GAGVSQSPRYKVAKRGQDVALRCDPISGHVSLFWYQQALGQGPEFLTYFQNEAQLDKSGLPSDRFFAERPEGSVSTLKIQRTQQEDSAVYLCASSSSRDINSPLHFGNGTRLTVT.

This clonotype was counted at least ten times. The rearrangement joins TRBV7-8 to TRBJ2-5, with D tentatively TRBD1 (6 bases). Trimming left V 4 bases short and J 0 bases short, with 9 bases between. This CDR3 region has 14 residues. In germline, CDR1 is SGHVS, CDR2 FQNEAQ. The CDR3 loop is CASSSRDNQETQYF. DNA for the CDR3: TGTGCCAGCAGCTCCCGGGACAACCAAGAGACCCAGTACTTC.

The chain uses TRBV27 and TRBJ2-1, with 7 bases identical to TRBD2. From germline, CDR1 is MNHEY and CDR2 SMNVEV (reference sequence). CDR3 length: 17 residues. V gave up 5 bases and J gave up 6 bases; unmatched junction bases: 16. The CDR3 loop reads CASSPNWVSGPRNEQFF. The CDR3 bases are TGTGCCAGCAGTCCAAATTGGGTTAGCGGGCCACGCAATGAGCAGTTCTTC.

In DNA form, the CDR3 reads TGTGCCAGCAGTTTCCCCTCGTCCGTGTACTTCTCCTACGAGCAGTACTTC. Its translation: CASSFPSSVYFSYEQYF. V is TRBV28 and J is TRBJ2-7; D gene unclear. CDR1 is MDHEN and CDR2 is SYDVKM in the germline V gene. This CDR3 is built from 17 residues. Trimming removed 3 bases from V and 0 bases from J, with 18 bases in between.

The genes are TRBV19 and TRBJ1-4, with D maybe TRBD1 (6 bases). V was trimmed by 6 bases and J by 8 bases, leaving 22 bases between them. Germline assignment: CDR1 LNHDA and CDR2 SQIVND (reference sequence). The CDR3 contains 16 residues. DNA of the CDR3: TGTGCCAGTAGGGCCATCGGGGCGGACAGCGAAGAAAAACTGTTTTTT. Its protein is CASRAIGADSEEKLFF.

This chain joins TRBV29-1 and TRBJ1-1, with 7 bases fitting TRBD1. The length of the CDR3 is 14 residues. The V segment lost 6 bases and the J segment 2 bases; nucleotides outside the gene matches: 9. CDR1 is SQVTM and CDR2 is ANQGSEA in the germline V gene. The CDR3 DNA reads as TGCAGCGTCGTCCCGGGACAGCTCAACACTGAAGCTTTCTTT. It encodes CSVVPGQLNTEAFF.

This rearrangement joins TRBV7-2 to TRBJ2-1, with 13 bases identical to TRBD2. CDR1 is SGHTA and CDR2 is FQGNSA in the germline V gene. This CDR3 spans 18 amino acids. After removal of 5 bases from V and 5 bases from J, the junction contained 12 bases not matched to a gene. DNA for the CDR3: TGTGCCAGCAGCCCAGGGACTAGCGGGGCCCTTTTAAACAATGAGCAGTTCTTC. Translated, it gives CASSPGTSGALLNNEQFF.

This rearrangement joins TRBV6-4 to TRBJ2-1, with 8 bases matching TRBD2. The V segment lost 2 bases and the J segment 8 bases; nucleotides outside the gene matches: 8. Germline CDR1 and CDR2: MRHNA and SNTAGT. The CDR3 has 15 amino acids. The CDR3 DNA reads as TGTGCCAGCAGTGACGGGACTAGACTTTTCGATGAGCAGTTCTTC. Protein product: CASSDGTRLFDEQFF.

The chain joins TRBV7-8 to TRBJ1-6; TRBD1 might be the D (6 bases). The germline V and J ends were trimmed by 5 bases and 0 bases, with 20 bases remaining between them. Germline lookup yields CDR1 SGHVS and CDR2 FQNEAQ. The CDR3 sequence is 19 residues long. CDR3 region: CASSVRDTAASSYNSPLHF. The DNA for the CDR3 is TGTGCCAGCAGCGTTAGGGACACGGCCGCGAGCTCCTATAATTCACCCCTCCACTTT.

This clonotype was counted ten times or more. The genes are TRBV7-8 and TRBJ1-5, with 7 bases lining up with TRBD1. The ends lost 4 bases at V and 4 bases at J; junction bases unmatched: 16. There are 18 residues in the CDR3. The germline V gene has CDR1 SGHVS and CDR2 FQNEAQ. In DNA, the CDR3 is TGTGCCAGCAGCTCCCTTACAGGGGCTTATGGCCCAAATCAGCCCCAGCATTTT. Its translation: CASSSLTGAYGPNQPQHF.

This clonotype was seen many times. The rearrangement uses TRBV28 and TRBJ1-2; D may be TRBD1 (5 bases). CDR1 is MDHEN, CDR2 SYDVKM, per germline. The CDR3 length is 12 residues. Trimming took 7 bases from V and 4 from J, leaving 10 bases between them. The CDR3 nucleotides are TGTGCCAGCACCTGGGGGACCTATGGCTACACCTTC. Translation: CASTWGTYGYTF.

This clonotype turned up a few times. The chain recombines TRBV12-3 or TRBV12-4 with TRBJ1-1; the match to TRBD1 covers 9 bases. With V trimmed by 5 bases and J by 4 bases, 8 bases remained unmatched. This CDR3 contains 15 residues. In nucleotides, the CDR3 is TGTGCCAGCAGTCCCCACAGGGGGCCGGTCACTGAAGCTTTCTTT. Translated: CASSPHRGPVTEAFF.

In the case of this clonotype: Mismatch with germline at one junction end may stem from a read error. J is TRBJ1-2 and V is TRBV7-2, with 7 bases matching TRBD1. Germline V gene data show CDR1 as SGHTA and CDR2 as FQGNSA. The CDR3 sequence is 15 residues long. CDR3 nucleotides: TGTTCCAGCAGCTTAGCCGGGACAGTGGTTCACGGCTACACCTTC. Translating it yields CSSSLAGTVVHGYTF.

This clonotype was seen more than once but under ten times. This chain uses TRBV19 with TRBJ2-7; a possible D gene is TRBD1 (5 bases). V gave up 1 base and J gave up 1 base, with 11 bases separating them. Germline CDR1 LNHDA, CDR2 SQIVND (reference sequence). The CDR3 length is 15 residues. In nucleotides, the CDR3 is TGTGCCAGTAGTATAGGTGCAGGGCCTTCCTACGAGCAGTACTTC. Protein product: CASSIGAGPSYEQYF. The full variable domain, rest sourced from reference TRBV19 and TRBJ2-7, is DGGITQSPKYLFRKEGQNVTLSCEQNLNHDAMYWYRQDPGQGLRLIYYSQIVNDFQKGDIAEGYSVSREKKESFPLTVTSAQKNPTAFYLCASSIGAGPSYEQYFGPGTRLTVT.

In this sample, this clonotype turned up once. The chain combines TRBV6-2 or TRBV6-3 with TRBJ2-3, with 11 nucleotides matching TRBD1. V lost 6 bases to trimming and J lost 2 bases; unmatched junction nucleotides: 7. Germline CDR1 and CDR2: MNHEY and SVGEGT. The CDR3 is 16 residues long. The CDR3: CASRDRGPHSTDTQYF. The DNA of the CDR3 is TGTGCCAGCAGGGACAGGGGGCCCCATTCCACAGATACGCAGTATTTT.

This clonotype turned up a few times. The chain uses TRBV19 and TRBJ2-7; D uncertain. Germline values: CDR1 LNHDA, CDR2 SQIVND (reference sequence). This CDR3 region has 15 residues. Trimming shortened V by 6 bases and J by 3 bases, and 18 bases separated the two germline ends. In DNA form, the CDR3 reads TGTGCCAGTAGCAGCACAGTCGCGCAATACTACGAGCAGTACTTC. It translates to CASSSTVAQYYEQYF. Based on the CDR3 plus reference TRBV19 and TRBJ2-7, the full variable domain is DGGITQSPKYLFRKEGQNVTLSCEQNLNHDAMYWYRQDPGQGLRLIYYSQIVNDFQKGDIAEGYSVSREKKESFPLTVTSAQKNPTAFYLCASSSTVAQYYEQYFGPGTRLTVT.